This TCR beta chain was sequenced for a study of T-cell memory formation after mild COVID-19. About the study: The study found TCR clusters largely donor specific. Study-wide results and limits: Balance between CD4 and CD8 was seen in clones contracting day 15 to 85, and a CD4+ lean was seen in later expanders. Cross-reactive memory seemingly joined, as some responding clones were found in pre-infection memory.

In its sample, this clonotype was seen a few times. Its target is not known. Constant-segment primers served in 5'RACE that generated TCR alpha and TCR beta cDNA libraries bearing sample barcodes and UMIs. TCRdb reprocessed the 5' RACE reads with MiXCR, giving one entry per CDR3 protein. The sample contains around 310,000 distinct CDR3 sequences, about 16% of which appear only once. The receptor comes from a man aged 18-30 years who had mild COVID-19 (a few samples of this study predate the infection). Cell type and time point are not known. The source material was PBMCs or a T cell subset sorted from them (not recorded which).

CDR3 residues: CASSPTRSTGNTIYF. The CDR3 DNA reads TGCGCCAGCAGCCCGACGCGGTCCACTGGAAACACCATATATTTT. The V call is TRBV5-1, the J call TRBJ1-3, with D unresolved. Germline V gene lookup returns CDR1 SGHRS and CDR2 YFSETQ. V was trimmed by 4 bases and J by 2 bases, leaving 13 bases between them. The CDR3 has 15 residues.